This T cell receptor (beta chain) was captured by sequencing in a study of siplizumab effects on memory and regulatory T cells. Generated by immunoSEQ multiplex PCR, the TCRdb table keeps only in-frame clones and is missing some. This table has tens of thousands of clones, just over 95% appearing once. The germline gives CDR1 SEHNR, CDR2 FQNEAQ (reference sequence). The CDR3 loop spans 15 amino acids. V was trimmed by 5 bases and J by 4 bases, leaving 14 bases between them. Study-level results: Both greater diversity than memory cells and a major contribution to the alloresponse seemed to characterize naive T cells. Sequences below about 10^-5 frequency were poorly captured, limiting mapping of alloreactive clones. About 75-95% of proliferating CD4+ or CD8+ clones had no assignable naive or memory phenotype.

A word on this clone: Its target is unknown.

This clonotype was sampled from a human donor in good health. The chain has TRBV7-9 and TRBJ1-4; D remains unclear. What was sequenced was naive CD8+ T cells sorted from blood. This CDR3 reads CASSLLGLGNEKLFF. The DNA of the CDR3 is TGTGCCAGCAGCCTTCTAGGACTTGGTAATGAAAAACTGTTTTTT.